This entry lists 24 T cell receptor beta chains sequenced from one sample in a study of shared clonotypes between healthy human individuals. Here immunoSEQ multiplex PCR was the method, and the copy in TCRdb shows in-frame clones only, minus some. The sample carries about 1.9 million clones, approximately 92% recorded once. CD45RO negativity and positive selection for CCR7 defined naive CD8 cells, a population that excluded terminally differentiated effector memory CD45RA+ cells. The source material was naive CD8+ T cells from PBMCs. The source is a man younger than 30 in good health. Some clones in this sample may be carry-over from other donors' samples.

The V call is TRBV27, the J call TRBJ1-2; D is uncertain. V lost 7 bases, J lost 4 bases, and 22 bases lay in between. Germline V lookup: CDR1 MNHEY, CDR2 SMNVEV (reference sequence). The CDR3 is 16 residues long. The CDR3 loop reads CASTPRGPAWGYGYTF. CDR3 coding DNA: TGTGCCAGCACCCCCCGAGGGCCCGCCTGGGGCTATGGCTACACCTTC.

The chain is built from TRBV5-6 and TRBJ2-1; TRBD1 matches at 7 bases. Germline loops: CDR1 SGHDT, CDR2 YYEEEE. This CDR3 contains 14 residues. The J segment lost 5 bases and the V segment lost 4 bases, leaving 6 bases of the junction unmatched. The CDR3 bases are TGTGCCAGCAGCGGGGGACAGTTCAACAATGAGCAGTTCTTC. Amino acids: CASSGGQFNNEQFF.

The CDR3 region is CASSPRVLAGGNGEQFF. CDR3 DNA: TGCGCCAGCAGCCCCCGGGTATTAGCGGGAGGGAACGGTGAGCAGTTCTTC. J is TRBJ2-1 and V is TRBV4-1; TRBD2 matches at 11 bases. Trimming at V came to 4 bases and at J to 9 bases, leaving 14 bases not matched to a gene. CDR1 and CDR2 from the germline V gene are MGHRA and YSYEKL. The CDR3 is made up of 17 amino acids.

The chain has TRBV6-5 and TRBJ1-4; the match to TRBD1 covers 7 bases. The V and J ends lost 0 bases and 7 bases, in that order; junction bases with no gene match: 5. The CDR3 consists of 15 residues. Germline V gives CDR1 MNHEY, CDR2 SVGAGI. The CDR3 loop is CASSYSQGRAEKLFF. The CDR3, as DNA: TGTGCCAGCAGTTACTCACAGGGGCGGGCTGAAAAACTGTTTTTT.

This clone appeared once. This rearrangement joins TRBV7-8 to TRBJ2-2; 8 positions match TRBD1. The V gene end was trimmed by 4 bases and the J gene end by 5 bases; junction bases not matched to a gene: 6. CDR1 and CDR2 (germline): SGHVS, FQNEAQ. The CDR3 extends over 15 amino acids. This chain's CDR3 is CASSYWTGSTGELFF. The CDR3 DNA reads TGTGCCAGCAGCTACTGGACAGGGAGTACCGGGGAGCTGTTTTTT.

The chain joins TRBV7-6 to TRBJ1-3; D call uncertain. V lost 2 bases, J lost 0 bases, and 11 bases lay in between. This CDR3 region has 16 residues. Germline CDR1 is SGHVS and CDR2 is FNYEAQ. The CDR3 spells CASSLTDGISGNTIYF. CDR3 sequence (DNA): TGTGCCAGCAGCTTAACGGACGGTATCTCTGGAAACACCATATATTTT.

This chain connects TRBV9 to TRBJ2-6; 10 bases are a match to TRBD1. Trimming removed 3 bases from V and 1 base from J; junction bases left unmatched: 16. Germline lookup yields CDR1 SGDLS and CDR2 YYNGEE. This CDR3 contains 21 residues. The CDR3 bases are TGTGCCAGCAGCGCCCCCAACTCAGGGGACAGGGGATATTCTGGGGCCAACGTCCTGACTTTC. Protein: CASSAPNSGDRGYSGANVLTF.

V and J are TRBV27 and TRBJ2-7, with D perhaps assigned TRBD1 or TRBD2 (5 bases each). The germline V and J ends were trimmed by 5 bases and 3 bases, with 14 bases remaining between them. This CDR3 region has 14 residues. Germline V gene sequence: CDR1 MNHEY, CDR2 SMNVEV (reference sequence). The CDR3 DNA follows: TGTGCCAGCAGTCCCTGGGGGTCGGACTACGAGCAGTACTTC. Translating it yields CASSPWGSDYEQYF.

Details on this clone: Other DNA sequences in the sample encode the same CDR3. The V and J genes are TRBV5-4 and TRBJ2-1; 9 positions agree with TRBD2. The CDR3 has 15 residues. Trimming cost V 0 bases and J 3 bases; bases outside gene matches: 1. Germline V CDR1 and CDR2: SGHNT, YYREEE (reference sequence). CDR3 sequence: CASSLEAGGYNEQFF. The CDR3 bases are TGTGCCAGCAGCTTGGAAGCGGGAGGCTACAATGAGCAGTTCTTC.

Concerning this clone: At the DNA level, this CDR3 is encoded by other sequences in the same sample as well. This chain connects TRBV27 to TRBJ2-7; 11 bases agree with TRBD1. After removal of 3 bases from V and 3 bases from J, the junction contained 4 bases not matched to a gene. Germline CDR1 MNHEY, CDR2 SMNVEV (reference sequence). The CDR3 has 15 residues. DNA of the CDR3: TGTGCCAGCAGTTTGAGCGGGACAGGGGGCTACGAGCAGTACTTC. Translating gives CASSLSGTGGYEQYF.

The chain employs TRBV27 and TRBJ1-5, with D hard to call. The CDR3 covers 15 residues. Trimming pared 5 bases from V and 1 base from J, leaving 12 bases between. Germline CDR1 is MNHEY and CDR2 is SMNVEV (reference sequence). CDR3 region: CASSPGDESNQPQHF. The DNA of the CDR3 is TGTGCCAGCAGTCCAGGAGACGAGAGCAATCAGCCCCAGCATTTT.

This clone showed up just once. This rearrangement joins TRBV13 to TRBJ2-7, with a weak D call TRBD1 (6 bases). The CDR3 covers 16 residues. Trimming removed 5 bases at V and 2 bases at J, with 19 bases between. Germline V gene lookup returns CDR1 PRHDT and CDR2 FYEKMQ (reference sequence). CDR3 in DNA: TGTGCCAGCAGCCCTAGTTCAGGGGCCTTTCCCTACGAGCAGTACTTC. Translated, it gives CASSPSSGAFPYEQYF.

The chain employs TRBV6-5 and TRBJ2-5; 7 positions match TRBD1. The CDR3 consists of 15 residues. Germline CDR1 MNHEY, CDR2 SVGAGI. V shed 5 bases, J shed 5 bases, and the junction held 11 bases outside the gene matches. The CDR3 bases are TGTGCCAGCAGTCTTCACAGGGGTGGTAGGGAGACCCAGTACTTC. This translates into CASSLHRGGRETQYF.

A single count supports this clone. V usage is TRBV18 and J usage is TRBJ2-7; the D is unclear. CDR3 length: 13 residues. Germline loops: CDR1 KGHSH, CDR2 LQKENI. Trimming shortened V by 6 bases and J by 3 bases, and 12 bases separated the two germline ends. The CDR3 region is CASSQGGNYEQYF. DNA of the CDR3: TGTGCCAGCTCTCAAGGCGGTAACTACGAGCAGTACTTC.

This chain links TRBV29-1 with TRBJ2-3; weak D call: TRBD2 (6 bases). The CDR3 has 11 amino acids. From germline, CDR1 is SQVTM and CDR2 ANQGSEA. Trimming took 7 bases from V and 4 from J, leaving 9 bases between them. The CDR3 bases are TGCAGCGGGAGGGCAGCAGATACGCAGTATTTT. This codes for CSGRAADTQYF.

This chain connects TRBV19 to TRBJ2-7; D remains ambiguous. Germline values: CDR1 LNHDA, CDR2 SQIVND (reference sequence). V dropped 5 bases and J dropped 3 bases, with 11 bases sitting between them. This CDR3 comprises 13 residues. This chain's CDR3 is CASSFRTNYEQYF. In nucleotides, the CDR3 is TGTGCCAGTAGTTTCCGGACCAACTACGAGCAGTACTTC.

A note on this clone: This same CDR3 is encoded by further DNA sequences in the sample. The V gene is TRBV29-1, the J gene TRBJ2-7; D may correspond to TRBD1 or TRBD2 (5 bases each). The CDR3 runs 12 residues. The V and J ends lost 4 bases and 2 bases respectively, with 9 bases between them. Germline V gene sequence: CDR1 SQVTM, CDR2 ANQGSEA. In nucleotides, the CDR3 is TGCAGCGTTGTTGGGGGACCCTACGAGCAGTACTTC. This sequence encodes CSVVGGPYEQYF.

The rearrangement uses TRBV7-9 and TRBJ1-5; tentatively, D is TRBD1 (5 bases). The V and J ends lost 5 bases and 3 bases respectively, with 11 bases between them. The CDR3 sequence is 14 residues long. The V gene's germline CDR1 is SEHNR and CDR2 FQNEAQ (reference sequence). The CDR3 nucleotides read TGTGCCAGCAGCCCGGGGACCTACAATCAGCCCCAGCATTTT. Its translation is CASSPGTYNQPQHF.

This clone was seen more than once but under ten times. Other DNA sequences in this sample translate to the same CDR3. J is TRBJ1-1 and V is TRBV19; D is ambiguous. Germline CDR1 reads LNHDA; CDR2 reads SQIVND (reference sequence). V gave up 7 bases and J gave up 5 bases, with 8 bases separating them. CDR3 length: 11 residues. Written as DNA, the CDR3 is TGTGCCAGTATATGGGGAACTGAAGCTTTCTTT. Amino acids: CASIWGTEAFF.

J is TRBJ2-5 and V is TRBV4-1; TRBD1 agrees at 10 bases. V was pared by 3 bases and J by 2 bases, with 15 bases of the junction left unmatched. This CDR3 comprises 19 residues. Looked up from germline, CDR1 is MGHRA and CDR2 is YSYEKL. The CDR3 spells CASSQPGTGARIGQETQYF. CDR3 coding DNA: TGCGCCAGCAGCCAGCCCGGGACAGGGGCCCGGATAGGTCAAGAGACCCAGTACTTC.

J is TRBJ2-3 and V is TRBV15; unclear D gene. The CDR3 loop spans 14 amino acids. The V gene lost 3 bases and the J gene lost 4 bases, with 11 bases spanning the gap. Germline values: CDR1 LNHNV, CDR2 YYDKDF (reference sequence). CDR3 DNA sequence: TGTGCCACCAGCAGCTCCTTGCGATCAGATACGCAGTATTTT. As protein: CATSSSLRSDTQYF.

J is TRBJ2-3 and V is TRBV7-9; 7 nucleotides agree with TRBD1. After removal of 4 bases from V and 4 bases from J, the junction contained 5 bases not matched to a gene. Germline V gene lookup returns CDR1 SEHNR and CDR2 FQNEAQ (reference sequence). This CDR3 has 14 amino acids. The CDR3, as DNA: TGTGCCAGCAGCTCCCGGGACAGTTCAGATACGCAGTATTTT. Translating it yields CASSSRDSSDTQYF. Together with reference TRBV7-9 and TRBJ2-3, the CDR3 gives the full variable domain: DTGVSQNPRHKITKRGQNVTFRCDPISEHNRLYWYRQTLGQGPEFLTYFQNEAQLEKSRLLSDRFSAERPKGSFSTLEIQRTEQGDSAMYLCASSSRDSSDTQYFGPGTRLTVL.

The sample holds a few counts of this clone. CDR3: CASSADGQLMNTEAFF. DNA for the CDR3: TGTGCCAGCAGCGCCGACGGCCAGTTAATGAACACTGAAGCTTTCTTT. The J gene is TRBJ1-1, the V gene TRBV9; D unresolved. The CDR3 consists of 16 residues. Trimming pared 3 bases from V and 0 bases from J, leaving 15 bases between. Per the germline V gene, CDR1 is SGDLS and CDR2 is YYNGEE. The variable domain in full, with the rest retrieved from reference TRBV9 and TRBJ1-1, is DSGVTQTPKHLITATGQRVTLRCSPRSGDLSVYWYQQSLDQGLQFLIQYYNGEERAKGNILERFSAQQFPDLHSELNLSSLELGDSALYFCASSADGQLMNTEAFFGQGTRLTVV.

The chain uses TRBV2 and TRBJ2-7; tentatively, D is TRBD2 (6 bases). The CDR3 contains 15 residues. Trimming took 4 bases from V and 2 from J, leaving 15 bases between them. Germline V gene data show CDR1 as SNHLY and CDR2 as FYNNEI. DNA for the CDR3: TGTGCCAGCAGTGGCCGGGACGGGAGAACCTACGAGCAGTACTTC. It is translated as CASSGRDGRTYEQYF.